This T cell receptor beta chain emerged from a study of T cell responses to AZD1222 COVID-19 vaccine. The protocol was immunoSEQ multiplex PCR, while the TCRdb copy is restricted to in-frame clones and leaves out a portion. The sample has roughly 150,000 clones, 75% to 95% seen once. General observations from the study: Sampling captured repertoires only after the peak T cell response. Vaccine-associated CD4 TCRs ranged over spike, dominating at 160-218 and 743-854. Clonal diversity was possibly underestimated, and white British individuals and females predominated among donors. Nearly half of spike-specific TCRs reportedly go after variant regions that carry no mutations.

Note on this clone: Antigen: not known.

CDR1 is SGHVS and CDR2 is FNYEAQ in the germline V gene. Trimming took 5 bases from V and 0 from J, leaving 4 bases between them. This CDR3 has 12 amino acids. Sequenced here: peripheral blood, sampled on day 0 of AZD1222 vaccination. V usage is TRBV7-6 and J usage is TRBJ2-5; the D is unclear. This receptor was taken from an adult in good health. This CDR3 reads CASSPHQETQYF. As DNA, the CDR3 is TGTGCCAGCAGCCCACACCAAGAGACCCAGTACTTC.